Listed here are 30 T cell receptor beta chains from one sample, sequenced in a study of cytomegalovirus exposure and HLA in healthy donors (TCRdb year 2017). Library preparation employed the immunoSEQ multiplex PCR assay. A mixture of 60 forward primers for TCR Vbeta segments and 13 reverse primers for TCR Jbeta segments was used in the multiplex PCR. TCRdb obtained this table from immuneACCESS and retained in-frame rearrangements with V and J assigned. These tables miss some clones; where compared with another copy, unresolved V genes account for less than half of the shortfall, and the remainder is unexplained. The sample table shows some 120,000 clones, and around 75% are seen once. The leading ten clones occupy 9% to 9.5% of the sample. Sequencing was performed on PBMCs. These receptors came from a woman between 45 and 60 years old in good health and CMV-seropositive.

The rearrangement uses TRBV6-6 and TRBJ1-1, with D hard to call. The germline V gene encodes CDR1 MNHNY and CDR2 SVGAGI (reference sequence). Between the trimmed V and J ends, which lost 5 bases and 4 bases, there was a span of 11 bases. The CDR3 runs 13 residues. CDR3 loop: CASSPGIGTEAFF. CDR3 nucleotides: TGTGCCAGCAGTCCGGGGATTGGCACTGAAGCTTTCTTT.

The rearrangement uses TRBV10-3 and TRBJ1-2; perhaps TRBD1 as D (6 bases). Trimming took off 7 bases at V and 4 bases at J, with 13 bases between the two ends. Germline CDR1 reads ENHRY; CDR2 reads SYGVKD. The CDR3 is made up of 13 amino acids. This CDR3 is CAITLQGSYGYTF. The CDR3, as DNA: TGTGCCATCACCCTACAGGGTTCCTATGGCTACACCTTC.

Of note for this clone: Relative to the germline gene, one junction end is altered; a read error may explain this. The same CDR3 also results from other DNA sequences found in this sample. This chain links TRBV6-5 with TRBJ2-7, with a tentative D call TRBD2 (6 bases). This CDR3 is 14 amino acids long. CDR1 and CDR2 (germline): MNHEY, SVGAGI. The CDR3 DNA is TGTGCCAGCAGTCCAAGCGGGTTCTCCTATGAGCAGTACTTC. Translation: CASSPSGFSYEQYF.

The V gene is TRBV7-9, the J gene TRBJ1-3, with D perhaps TRBD1 (6 bases). Trimming cost V 8 bases and J 3 bases, with 14 bases left between them. The germline CDR1 and CDR2 sequences are SEHNR and FQNEAQ (reference sequence). The CDR3 consists of 14 residues. CDR3 protein: CASADSAVGNTIYF. CDR3 sequence (DNA): TGTGCCAGCGCGGACAGCGCTGTTGGAAACACCATATATTTT.

In its sample, this clone was seen a few times. The chain joins TRBV5-6 to TRBJ1-1; D is possibly TRBD1 (5 bases). The V gene's germline CDR1 is SGHDT and CDR2 YYEEEE. V was trimmed by 4 bases and J by 6 bases, leaving 16 bases between them. The CDR3 is 14 amino acids. CDR3 sequence reads: CASSRGWWWPEAFF. The DNA of the CDR3 is TGTGCCAGCAGCCGGGGGTGGTGGTGGCCTGAAGCTTTCTTT.

The gene calls are TRBV10-3 and TRBJ1-1; D may be TRBD1 (6 bases). Germline V CDR1 and CDR2: ENHRY, SYGVKD. V lost 6 bases, J lost 5 bases, and 16 bases lay in between. The CDR3 length is 14 residues. The CDR3 loop is CAIRGSTGRTEAFF. DNA of the CDR3: TGTGCCATCAGGGGGTCGACAGGACGGACTGAAGCTTTCTTT.

The chain employs TRBV7-2 and TRBJ2-3; 11 bases are shared with TRBD2. The germline CDR1 and CDR2 sequences are SGHTA and FQGNSA. This CDR3 contains 18 residues. The V gene end was trimmed by 5 bases and the J gene end by 2 bases; junction bases not matched to a gene: 12. This chain's CDR3 is CASSQNLLAGGYTDTQYF. CDR3 nucleotides: TGTGCCAGCAGCCAAAACCTCCTAGCGGGGGGTTACACAGATACGCAGTATTTT.

There are a few counts of this clone. The V call is TRBV9, the J call TRBJ1-2; D remains ambiguous. CDR1 SGDLS and CDR2 YYNGEE come from the germline V gene. Trimming took 2 bases from V and 6 from J, leaving 11 bases between them. The CDR3 is made up of 13 amino acids. CDR3 in amino acids: CASSVIAGNGYTF. The CDR3, as DNA: TGTGCCAGCAGCGTCATAGCCGGGAATGGCTACACCTTC.

The V gene is TRBV2, the J gene TRBJ2-7; D perhaps matches TRBD2 (5 bases). The CDR3 has 13 residues. V was clipped by 8 bases and J by 5 bases, with 16 bases between them. Germline CDR1 reads SNHLY; CDR2 reads FYNNEI. DNA for the CDR3: TGTGCCAGCTATCTGCGGGTAAGAGACGAGCAGTACTTC. Translating it yields CASYLRVRDEQYF.

This clone was found a few times. The rearrangement joins TRBV2 to TRBJ2-3; no firm D call. CDR1 is SNHLY and CDR2 is FYNNEI in the germline V gene. This CDR3 region has 14 residues. V lost 7 bases and J 2 bases, leaving 13 bases between the germline ends. CDR3 DNA: TGTGCCAGCACTACCACGAGCACCACAGATACGCAGTATTTT. Translation: CASTTTSTTDTQYF.

This clone was detected once. The rearrangement uses TRBV6-6 and TRBJ2-1; 9 bases agree with TRBD2. The CDR3 is 15 amino acids. With V trimmed by 1 base and J by 7 bases, 5 bases remained unmatched. CDR1 is MNHNY and CDR2 is SVGAGI in the germline V gene (reference sequence). CDR3 in DNA: TGTGCCAGCAGTTACTTGGCGGGGGGGCGGAATGAGCAGTTCTTC. Protein: CASSYLAGGRNEQFF.

The CDR3 DNA is TGTGCCAGTAGTAAGGGACTAGCGGGAGTGGGGGAGCTGTTTTTT. Translated: CASSKGLAGVGELFF. This chain uses TRBV19 with TRBJ2-2; 14 bases align to TRBD2. The germline CDR1 and CDR2 sequences are LNHDA and SQIVND (reference sequence). Trimming took 4 bases from V and 8 from J; bases not matched to a gene: 3. This CDR3 region has 15 residues.

In regard to this clone: Other DNA sequences from this sample encode an identical CDR3 as well. The chain combines TRBV27 with TRBJ2-5, with 9 bases lining up with TRBD2. The length of the CDR3 is 15 residues. The germline V gene has CDR1 MNHEY and CDR2 SMNVEV (reference sequence). V lost 3 bases and J lost 2; bases outside the gene matches: 4. The CDR3 nucleotides are TGTGCCAGCAGTTTCAAGCGGGGGGTGCAAGAGACCCAGTACTTC. Translation gives CASSFKRGVQETQYF.

The V and J genes are TRBV9 and TRBJ2-5; 9 bases are a match to TRBD2. CDR1 and CDR2 (germline): SGDLS, YYNGEE. The CDR3 extends over 16 amino acids. J lost 3 bases, V lost 4 bases, and 10 bases had no gene match. In DNA form, the CDR3 reads TGTGCCAGCAGCAGAAGTGCGGGGGGGCCGGAAGAGACCCAGTACTTC. This gives the protein CASSRSAGGPEETQYF. Based on the CDR3 plus reference TRBV9 and TRBJ2-5, the full variable domain is DSGVTQTPKHLITATGQRVTLRCSPRSGDLSVYWYQQSLDQGLQFLIQYYNGEERAKGNILERFSAQQFPDLHSELNLSSLELGDSALYFCASSRSAGGPEETQYFGPGTRLLVL.

J is TRBJ2-3 and V is TRBV11-1, with 8 bases that match TRBD1. The CDR3 runs 17 residues. With 5 bases clipped from V and 5 bases from J, the junction kept 15 bases outside the gene matches. Germline V lookup: CDR1 SGHAT, CDR2 FQDESV (reference sequence). CDR3 bases: TGTGCCAGCAGCCTTGCCCGGGGACAGGCGGCGGGAGATACGCAGTATTTT. This translates into CASSLARGQAAGDTQYF.

The J gene is TRBJ2-7, the V gene TRBV23-1; D uncertain. TRBV23-1 is assigned to the ORF class and has an uncertain function. V gave up 4 bases and J gave up 2 bases, with 15 bases separating them. The CDR3 has 15 residues. The CDR3 nucleotides read TGCGCCAGCAGTCCCCTACTTGTGGGCCCCTACGAGCAGTACTTC. It translates to CASSPLLVGPYEQYF.

The V and J genes are TRBV4-2 and TRBJ2-1; 10 positions match TRBD2. This CDR3 spans 17 amino acids. Germline CDR1 is LGHNA and CDR2 is YNFKEQ. Trimming took 2 bases from V and 3 from J; bases not matched to a gene: 7. This CDR3 is CASSQRTSGNYYNEQFF. CDR3 nucleotides: TGTGCCAGCAGCCAACGTACTAGCGGGAACTACTACAATGAGCAGTTCTTC.

The DNA for the CDR3 is TGTGCCAGCAGCTTACCGGGGTCTGGAAACACCATATATTTT. It yields the protein CASSLPGSGNTIYF. The rearrangement uses TRBV7-6 and TRBJ1-3; unclear D gene. Germline V lookup: CDR1 SGHVS, CDR2 FNYEAQ. The CDR3 length is 14 residues. Trimming took 2 bases from V and 1 from J, leaving 6 bases between them.

The chain uses TRBV4-3 and TRBJ1-5; TRBD1 is a possible D gene (5 bases). V lost 0 bases and J lost 2, with 11 bases in between. The CDR3 is 16 amino acids. CDR1 is LGHNA, CDR2 YSLEER, per germline. The CDR3 loop reads CASSQDSATGNQPQHF. The CDR3 DNA sequence: TGCGCCAGCAGCCAAGATTCAGCGACAGGCAATCAGCCCCAGCATTTT.

This chain uses TRBV4-3 with TRBJ1-1; no definite D call. With 0 bases removed from V and 4 bases from J, the gap between germline ends came to 15 bases. In germline, CDR1 is LGHNA, CDR2 YSLEER. This CDR3 is 16 amino acids long. CDR3 loop: CASSQDYPGGGTEAFF. In DNA, the CDR3 is TGCGCCAGCAGCCAAGATTACCCAGGAGGAGGCACTGAAGCTTTCTTT.

This chain links TRBV4-1 with TRBJ1-2; 7 nucleotides line up with TRBD1. CDR3 length: 15 amino acids. Per germline, CDR1 MGHRA and CDR2 YSYEKL. Losses at the gene ends were 2 bases for V and 5 bases for J; bases not matched to a gene: 8. The CDR3 sequence: CASSQKGGLEYGYTF. The CDR3 nucleotides are TGCGCCAGCAGCCAAAAAGGGGGCCTGGAGTATGGCTACACCTTC.

The chain couples TRBV4-3 to TRBJ2-3; D may be TRBD2 (6 bases). The CDR3 runs to 15 residues. Germline values: CDR1 LGHNA, CDR2 YSLEER. V gave up 0 bases and J gave up 7 bases, with 14 bases separating them. The CDR3: CASSQDNGGRNTQYF. The CDR3 nucleotides read TGCGCCAGCAGCCAAGATAACGGGGGTAGGAATACGCAGTATTTT.

The rearrangement uses TRBV19 and TRBJ1-1; D unresolved. CDR3 length: 14 residues. V gave up 4 bases and J gave up 1 base, with 10 bases separating them. Per the germline V gene, CDR1 is LNHDA and CDR2 is SQIVND (reference sequence). In DNA form, the CDR3 reads TGTGCCAGTAGTAATGGCCTTCCGAACACTGAAGCTTTCTTT. It encodes CASSNGLPNTEAFF.

The gene calls are TRBV11-3 and TRBJ2-3; 10 bases match TRBD2. In germline, CDR1 is SGHNT, CDR2 YENEEA. The CDR3 loop spans 14 amino acids. V dropped 8 bases and J dropped 5; count of bases not matched to a gene: 7. Here the CDR3 DNA reads TGTGCCAGCCAAGAGCGGGGGGGCGGAGATACGCAGTATTTT. Amino acid sequence: CASQERGGGDTQYF.

The V gene is TRBV27, the J gene TRBJ1-1, with D uncertain. From germline, CDR1 is MNHEY and CDR2 SMNVEV (reference sequence). The CDR3 totals 15 residues. V was shortened by 6 bases and J by 0 bases, with 14 bases between the two germline ends. For the CDR3, the DNA is TGTGCCAGCAGGGCCTTGACACTTATGAACACTGAAGCTTTCTTT. This sequence encodes CASRALTLMNTEAFF.

This clone was counted a few times. This chain connects TRBV5-4 to TRBJ2-1; 8 nucleotides line up with TRBD2. With 3 bases clipped from V and 8 bases from J, the junction kept 10 bases outside the gene matches. From germline, CDR1 is SGHNT and CDR2 YYREEE (reference sequence). The CDR3 totals 15 residues. CDR3 coding DNA: TGTGCCAGCAGCTGGGACTCCGGGACTAGTCATGAGCAGTTCTTC. Its protein is CASSWDSGTSHEQFF.

The V and J genes are TRBV7-2 and TRBJ1-2; 9 nucleotides match TRBD1. Unmatched junction bases numbered 7, after V lost 4 bases and J lost 7 bases. Germline CDR1 and CDR2: SGHTA and FQGNSA. The CDR3 has 14 amino acids. The CDR3 DNA reads TGTGCCAGCAGCTCCCGGACAGGGGTGGGTGGCTACACCTTC. Its protein is CASSSRTGVGGYTF.

The chain has TRBV18 and TRBJ1-6; D call uncertain. Germline CDR1 and CDR2: KGHSH and LQKENI. The length of the CDR3 is 14 residues. V was pared by 4 bases and J by 4 bases, with 8 bases between. CDR3 amino acids: CASSREEYNSPLHF. The CDR3 bases are TGTGCCAGCTCACGAGAGGAGTATAATTCACCCCTCCACTTT.

The chain employs TRBV7-2 and TRBJ1-2; 9 nucleotides line up with TRBD1. The CDR3 extends over 15 amino acids. Germline CDR1 is SGHTA and CDR2 is FQGNSA. V gave up 5 bases and J gave up 4 bases; unmatched junction bases: 8. This CDR3 reads CASSRTGTGLYGYTF. For the CDR3, the DNA is TGTGCCAGCAGCAGAACCGGGACAGGGCTCTATGGCTACACCTTC. Full variable domain (remainder filled in from reference TRBV7-2 and TRBJ1-2): GAGVSQSPSNKVTEKGKDVELRCDPISGHTALYWYRQSLGQGLEFLIYFQGNSAPDKSGLPSDRFSAERTGGSVSTLTIQRTQQEDSAVYLCASSRTGTGLYGYTFGSGTRLTVV.

The rearrangement joins TRBV30 to TRBJ1-2, with D possibly TRBD1 on 6 matching bases. The V and J ends lost 2 bases and 5 bases respectively, with 15 bases between them. From germline, CDR1 is GTSNPN and CDR2 SVGIG (reference sequence). CDR3 length: 14 amino acids. This CDR3 is CAWSRDNIPYGYTF. The CDR3 DNA is TGTGCCTGGAGTCGGGACAATATTCCATATGGCTACACCTTC.